This TCR beta chain was recorded in a study of radiotherapy plus CTLA-4 blockade in lung cancer. Profiled with immunoSEQ multiplex PCR; TCRdb holds only in-frame clones, not every one. There are approximately 89,000 clones in the sample; around 78% occur only once, and 4% lies in the top ten. Germline CDR1 is MDHEN and CDR2 is SYDVKM. The CDR3 consists of 14 residues. J was trimmed by 4 bases and V by 5 bases; bases with no gene match: 3. The TCR sequence derives from a human donor with non-small cell lung cancer who had a partial response to radiotherapy plus ipilimumab. Some clones in this sample may be carry-over from other donors' samples. V gene TRBV28 combines with J gene TRBJ1-5; 9 nucleotides line up with TRBD1. This sample comprised peripheral blood, obtained from a patient treated with radiotherapy plus ipilimumab. The chain's CDR3 is CASSLGQGNQPQHF. The CDR3 DNA reads TGTGCCAGCAGTCTCGGACAGGGGAATCAGCCCCAGCATTTT. Supplemented by reference TRBV28 and TRBJ1-5, the full variable domain reads DVKVTQSSRYLVKRTGEKVFLECVQDMDHENMFWYRQDPGLGLRLIYFSYDVKMKEKGDIPEGYSVSREKKERFSLILESASTNQTSMYLCASSLGQGNQPQHFGDGTRLSIL.